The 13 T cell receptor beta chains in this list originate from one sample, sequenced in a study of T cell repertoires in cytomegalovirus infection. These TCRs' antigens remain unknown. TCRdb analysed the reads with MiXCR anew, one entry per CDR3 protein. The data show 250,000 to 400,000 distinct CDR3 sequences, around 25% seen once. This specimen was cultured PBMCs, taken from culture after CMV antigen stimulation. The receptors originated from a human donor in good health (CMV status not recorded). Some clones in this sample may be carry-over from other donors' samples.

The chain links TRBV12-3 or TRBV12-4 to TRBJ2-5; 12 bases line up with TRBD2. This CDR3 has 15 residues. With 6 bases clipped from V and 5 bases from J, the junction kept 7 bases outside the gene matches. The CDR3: CASRYQTSGSETQYF. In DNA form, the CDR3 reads TGTGCCAGCAGATACCAGACTAGCGGGAGTGAGACCCAGTACTTC.

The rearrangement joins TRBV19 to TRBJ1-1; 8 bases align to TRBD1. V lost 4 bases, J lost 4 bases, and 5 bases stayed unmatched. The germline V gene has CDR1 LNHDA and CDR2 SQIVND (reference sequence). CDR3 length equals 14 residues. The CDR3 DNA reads TGTGCCAGTAGTACGCAGGGGGCGAGCACTGAAGCTTTCTTT. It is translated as CASSTQGASTEAFF.

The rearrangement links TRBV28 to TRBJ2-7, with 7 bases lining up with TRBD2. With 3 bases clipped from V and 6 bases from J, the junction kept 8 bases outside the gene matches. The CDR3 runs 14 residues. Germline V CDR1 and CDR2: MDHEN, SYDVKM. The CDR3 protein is CASSFPQREGEQYF. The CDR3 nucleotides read TGTGCCAGCAGTTTTCCCCAGAGGGAGGGCGAGCAGTACTTC. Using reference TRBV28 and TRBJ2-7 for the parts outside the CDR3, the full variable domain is DVKVTQSSRYLVKRTGEKVFLECVQDMDHENMFWYRQDPGLGLRLIYFSYDVKMKEKGDIPEGYSVSREKKERFSLILESASTNQTSMYLCASSFPQREGEQYFGPGTRLTVT.

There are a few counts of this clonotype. The CDR3 coding sequence is TGTGCCAGTAGTCGCGGACAGGGACGGGAAAGGACTGAAGCTTTCTTT. The encoded protein is CASSRGQGRERTEAFF. The V and J genes are TRBV19 and TRBJ1-1, with 8 bases that match TRBD1. The CDR3 has 16 amino acids. J gave up 5 bases and V 5 bases, and 13 bases lay outside the gene matches. Germline CDR1 reads LNHDA; CDR2 reads SQIVND (reference sequence). The whole variable domain, remainder taken from reference TRBV19 and TRBJ1-1, is DGGITQSPKYLFRKEGQNVTLSCEQNLNHDAMYWYRQDPGQGLRLIYYSQIVNDFQKGDIAEGYSVSREKKESFPLTVTSAQKNPTAFYLCASSRGQGRERTEAFFGQGTRLTVV.

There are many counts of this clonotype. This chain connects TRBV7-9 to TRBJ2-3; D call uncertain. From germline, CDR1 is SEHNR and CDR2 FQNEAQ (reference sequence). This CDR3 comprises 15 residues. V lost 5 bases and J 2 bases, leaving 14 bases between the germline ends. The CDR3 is CASSQTPSVTDTQYF. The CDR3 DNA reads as TGTGCCAGCAGCCAGACCCCCAGTGTCACAGATACGCAGTATTTT.

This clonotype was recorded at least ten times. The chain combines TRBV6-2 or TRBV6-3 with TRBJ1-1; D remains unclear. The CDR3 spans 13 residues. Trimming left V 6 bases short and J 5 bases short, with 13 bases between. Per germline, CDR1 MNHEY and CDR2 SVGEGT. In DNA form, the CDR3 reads TGTGCCAGCAGCTGGGTAACCGGGACTGAAGCTTTCTTT. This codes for CASSWVTGTEAFF.

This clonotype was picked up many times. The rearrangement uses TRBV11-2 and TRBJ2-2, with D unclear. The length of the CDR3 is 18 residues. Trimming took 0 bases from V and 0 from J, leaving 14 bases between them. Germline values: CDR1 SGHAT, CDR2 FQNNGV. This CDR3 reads CASSLDLGIGSNTGELFF. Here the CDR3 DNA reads TGTGCCAGCAGCTTAGATCTGGGGATAGGATCGAACACCGGGGAGCTGTTTTTT.

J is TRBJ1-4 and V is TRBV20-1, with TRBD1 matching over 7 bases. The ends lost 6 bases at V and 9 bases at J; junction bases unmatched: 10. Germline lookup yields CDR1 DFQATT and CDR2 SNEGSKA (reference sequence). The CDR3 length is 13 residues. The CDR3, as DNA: TGCAGTGCCTCGACAGGGCCGGTTCAAAAACTGTTTTTT. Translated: CSASTGPVQKLFF.

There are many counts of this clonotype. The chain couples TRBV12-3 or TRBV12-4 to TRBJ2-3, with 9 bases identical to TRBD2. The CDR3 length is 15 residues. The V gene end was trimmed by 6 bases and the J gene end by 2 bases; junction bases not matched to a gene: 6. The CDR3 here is CASSGTSRATDTQYF. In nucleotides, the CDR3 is TGTGCCAGCAGCGGGACTAGCCGCGCCACAGATACGCAGTATTTT.

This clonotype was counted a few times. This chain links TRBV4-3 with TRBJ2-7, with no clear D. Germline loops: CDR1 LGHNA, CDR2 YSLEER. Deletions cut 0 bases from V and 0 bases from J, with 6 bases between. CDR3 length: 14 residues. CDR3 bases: TGCGCCAGCAGCCAAGAACCGACCTCCTACGAGCAGTACTTC. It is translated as CASSQEPTSYEQYF.

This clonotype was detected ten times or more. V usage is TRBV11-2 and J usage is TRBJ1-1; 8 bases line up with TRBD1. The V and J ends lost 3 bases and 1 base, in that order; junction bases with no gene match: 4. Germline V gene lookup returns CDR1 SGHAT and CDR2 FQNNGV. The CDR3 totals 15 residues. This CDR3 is CASSLAGTGNTEAFF. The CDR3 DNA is TGTGCCAGCAGCTTGGCCGGGACAGGGAACACTGAAGCTTTCTTT. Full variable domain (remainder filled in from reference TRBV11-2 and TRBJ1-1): EAGVAQSPRYKIIEKRQSVAFWCNPISGHATLYWYQQILGQGPKLLIQFQNNGVVDDSQLPKDRFSAERLKGVDSTLKIQPAKLEDSAVYLCASSLAGTGNTEAFFGQGTRLTVV.

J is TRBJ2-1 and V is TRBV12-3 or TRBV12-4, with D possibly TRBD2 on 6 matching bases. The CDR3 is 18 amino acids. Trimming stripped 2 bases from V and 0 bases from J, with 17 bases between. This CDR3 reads CASSLSPGLQSSYNEQFF. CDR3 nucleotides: TGTGCCAGCAGTTTATCCCCAGGACTACAGAGCTCCTACAATGAGCAGTTCTTC.

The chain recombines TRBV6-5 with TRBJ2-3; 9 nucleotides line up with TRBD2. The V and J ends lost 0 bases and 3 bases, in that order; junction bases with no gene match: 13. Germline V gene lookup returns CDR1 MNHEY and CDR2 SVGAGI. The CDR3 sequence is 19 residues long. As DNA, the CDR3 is TGTGCCAGCAGTTACTCGATCCCCGGGAGTAGCGGGAGTACAGATACGCAGTATTTT. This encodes CASSYSIPGSSGSTDTQYF.